This T cell receptor (beta chain) was documented in a study of T cell clusters in autoimmune cytopenias. TRB was amplified from approximately 250 ng of peripheral blood genomic DNA per sample. This clonotype is classed as medium-sized (0.01 to 0.1%) by frequency. Multiplex touch-down PCR amplified TRB using TRB-A and TRB-B pools in one tube. Following a re-call of the multiplex PCR reads, TCRdb has one entry per CDR3 protein and lacks DNA. This repertoire comprises 9,500 to 12,000 distinct CDR3 sequences; its ten largest clones make up 4.4%. The CDR3 is 14 residues long. The sample was also linked to a second study, of T cell repertoires in aging, cancer and after chemotherapy.

This sequence joins TRBV12-3 or TRBV12-4 and TRBJ1-6; TCRdb names TRBD1, which stays unverified in the absence of DNA. This TCR came from a human donor in good health. Material: peripheral blood. CDR3 in amino acids: CATAQGANNSPLHF.